The 10 T cell receptor beta chains in this list originate from one sample, sequenced in a study of T cell responses to AZD1222 COVID-19 vaccine (dated by TCRdb to 2020 to 2022). To prepare the library, the immunoSEQ multiplex PCR assay was applied. Imported from immuneACCESS, the table was reduced by TCRdb to in-frame sequences with V and J called. These copies leave out some clones; in studies compared against another copy, an unresolved V gene accounts for under half, and the cause of the remainder is not known. The sample table contains some 96,000 clones; only one count was recorded for 85% to 95% of them. The biggest ten clones account for more than 1.5% of the sample. Taken with the paper, the label for time point translates to: baseline before first vaccination. Sequenced material: peripheral blood, taken on day 0 of AZD1222 vaccination. These receptors were taken from an adult in good health.

J is TRBJ2-1 and V is TRBV18, with TRBD2 matching over 15 bases. V lost 3 bases, J lost 6 bases, and 12 bases stayed unmatched. Germline V CDR1 and CDR2: KGHSH, LQKENI. The CDR3 consists of 19 residues. The CDR3 spells CASSPYGRTSGRAFNEQFF. CDR3 nucleotide sequence: TGTGCCAGCTCACCTTACGGCCGGACTAGCGGGAGGGCCTTCAATGAGCAGTTCTTC.

The genes are TRBV20-1 and TRBJ2-7; D unresolved. Between the trimmed V and J ends, which lost 3 bases and 4 bases, there was a span of 7 bases. CDR1 and CDR2 (germline): DFQATT, SNEGSKA (reference sequence). The CDR3 totals 11 residues. The CDR3 protein is CSARDGYEQYF. CDR3 sequence (DNA): TGCAGTGCTAGGGACGGATACGAGCAGTACTTC.

The chain carries TRBV5-1 and TRBJ2-1; 11 positions agree with TRBD2. The germline CDR1 and CDR2 sequences are SGHRS and YFSETQ. The CDR3 is 15 amino acids. With V trimmed by 0 bases and J by 8 bases, 4 bases remained unmatched. CDR3 nucleotide sequence: TGCGCCAGCAGCTTGGAACTAGCGGGAGCCTATGAGCAGTTCTTC. Translated: CASSLELAGAYEQFF.

The chain recombines TRBV10-1 with TRBJ1-6, with 8 bases fitting TRBD1. CDR3 length equals 14 residues. CDR1 and CDR2 from the germline V gene are WNHNN and SYGVQD (reference sequence). The J segment lost 8 bases and the V segment lost 6 bases, leaving 6 bases of the junction unmatched. In nucleotides, the CDR3 is TGCGCCAGCAGGACAGGGGCGGTTGATTCACCCCTCCACTTT. Its protein is CASRTGAVDSPLHF.

J is TRBJ1-5 and V is TRBV4-1; 9 positions agree with TRBD1. The CDR3 contains 18 residues. Germline trimming cut 4 bases from V and 3 bases from J; bases unmatched to any gene: 13. Looked up from germline, CDR1 is MGHRA and CDR2 is YSYEKL. The CDR3 nucleotides read TGCGCCAGCAGCCGGGAATTACAGGGGGCTCACTTCAATCAGCCCCAGCATTTT. Its protein is CASSRELQGAHFNQPQHF.

The V call is TRBV7-3, the J call TRBJ2-5; D is undetermined. The CDR3 has 13 amino acids. V was trimmed by 5 bases and J by 3 bases, leaving 10 bases between them. In germline, CDR1 is SGHTA, CDR2 FQGTGA. The CDR3 is CASSRTLEETQYF. The CDR3 DNA reads TGTGCCAGCAGCCGGACCCTAGAAGAGACCCAGTACTTC.

The CDR3 DNA reads TGCAGCGGGGGGACAGGTGAAGGGGAGCAGTACTTC. Translation gives CSGGTGEGEQYF. This chain uses TRBV29-1 with TRBJ2-7; 8 bases align to TRBD1. V shed 7 bases, J shed 7 bases, and the junction held 9 bases outside the gene matches. CDR3 size: 12 residues. Germline V gene sequence: CDR1 SQVTM, CDR2 ANQGSEA.

The chain's CDR3 is CASSLPGNQPQHF. The CDR3 nucleotides are TGTGCCAGCAGTTTACCCGGGAATCAGCCCCAGCATTTT. The chain links TRBV12-3 or TRBV12-4 to TRBJ1-5; D is unclear. This CDR3 spans 13 amino acids. Between the trimmed V and J ends, which lost 2 bases and 4 bases, there was a span of 6 bases.

This sequence joins TRBV2 and TRBJ1-5; possible D gene TRBD1, 5 bases. Trimming took 1 base from V and 6 from J, leaving 13 bases between them. The CDR3 runs to 15 residues. Germline V gives CDR1 SNHLY, CDR2 FYNNEI. Written as DNA, the CDR3 is TGTGCCAGCAGTGAAGACTGGGGGGGATCTCAGCCCCAGCATTTT. It translates to CASSEDWGGSQPQHF. Filled out from reference TRBV2 and TRBJ1-5, the complete variable domain reads EPEVTQTPSHQVTQMGQEVILRCVPISNHLYFYWYRQILGQKVEFLVSFYNNEISEKSEIFDDQFSVERPDGSNFTLKIRSTKLEDSAMYFCASSEDWGGSQPQHFGDGTRLSIL.

The chain joins TRBV7-3 to TRBJ2-1, with TRBD2 matching 8 bases. This CDR3 has 16 amino acids. The V gene's germline CDR1 is SGHTA and CDR2 FQGTGA. J lost 4 bases, V lost 5 bases, and 10 bases had no gene match. The CDR3 spells CASSPRTSPTYNEQFF. CDR3 nucleotide sequence: TGTGCCAGCAGCCCCCGGACTAGCCCAACTTACAATGAGCAGTTCTTC. The full variable domain, rest sourced from reference TRBV7-3 and TRBJ2-1, is GAGVSQTPSNKVTEKGKYVELRCDPISGHTALYWYRQSLGQGPEFLIYFQGTGAADDSGLPNDRFFAVRPEGSVSTLKIQRTERGDSAVYLCASSPRTSPTYNEQFFGPGTRLTVL.